This T cell receptor beta chain came from a study of cytomegalovirus exposure and HLA in healthy donors (dated 2017 in TCRdb). Regarding the research as a whole: An earlier analysis of 587 of the donors reported 276 Gb of sequence data and 95 million to 120 million unique TCR beta sequences obtained from 150 million to 200 million T cells. Roughly 300 gigabases of sequencing data and 75 million to 85 million unique TCR sequences made up an early release that covered some 640 HLA-typed donors. Of the approximately 400 genotyped donors, less than 90% were placed in the genetic ancestry cluster associated with self-reported Caucasian donors. The study was designed to test whether signatures of past pathogen exposure could be identified by cataloging public T cell receptors. The T cell repertoires of about 700 subjects were profiled by immunosequencing and related to cytomegalovirus serostatus. In addition to the first cohort of 666 subjects, a separate validation cohort of 120 different subjects was used. The study combined high-throughput TCR immunosequencing, statistical association of individual TCRs with disease status, and machine learning to predict cytomegalovirus infection status. A later analysis re-examined previously published TCR beta repertoires from over 500 donors and added high-resolution HLA genotyping to investigate patterns of TCR occurrence. Rather than using new phenotypic data, the later analysis identified candidate immune exposures from TCR beta sequences and from how often those sequences occurred across donors. An earlier analysis of around 540 of the donors applied high-throughput TCR beta sequencing to assess whether each TCR beta V gene segment acted as functional or pseudogenic. Donor age, sex, ethnicity and CMV serostatus were compiled alongside the repertoire data. A later genetic analysis took genome-wide SNP genotypes for 398 of the 666 donors and used that subset as a discovery cohort. Every repertoire in the discovery cohort had been generated on one and the same sequencing platform. HLA typing covered class I and class II loci at four-digit resolution. The number of typed donors differed by locus: 629-630 for A, B, C, DRB1 and DQB1; some 500 for DQA1; approximately 610 for DPA1; and some 470 for DPB1. Because of strong linkage in the cohort, 4 to 6 DR-DQ haplotypes were treated as single units for association and clustering. On average, around 240,000 unique TCR beta nucleotide sequences were sequenced per donor among about 400 genotyped donors of the cohort, with roughly 20% of those sequences being non-productive.

Paper-wide results and their limitations: Compared with the roughly 700-donor mean, donors in an Asian-associated ancestry cluster had fewer N-insertions in productive TCRs, according to a later genetic analysis. A later genetic analysis associated a missense DCLRE1C variant with V-gene and J-gene trimming of TCR beta chains, and an independent cohort replicated the association. Assigning TCR associations to individual alleles was difficult when HLA alleles, especially DR and DQ, strongly co-occurred. A group of highly shared sequence variants was considered likely to be a technical artifact of the sequencing pipeline. Compared with equally common non-associated chains, HLA-associated TCR beta chains in a later analysis were more clonally expanded and had lower generation probabilities. For the cohort, immune exposure information was limited to CMV serostatus. The authors suggested that the approach could potentially be extended to other disease states and immunological phenotypes. The study gave a list of over 150 TCR beta chains associated with cytomegalovirus. This cohort had only TCR beta chains sequenced, and the lack of alpha or paired-chain data limited which features could be detected. In a later analysis, most CMV-associated TCR beta chains were found to appear HLA-restricted, with HLA associations seemingly driven largely by CMV exposure. Because counts were too low, about 17 rarely observed V segments, including chromosome 9 orphons, were excluded from the earlier analysis of 587 of the donors. Cytomegalovirus status was reported to be diagnosed by the classifier with high specificity and sensitivity in both the original and validation cohorts. Roughly uniform sequencing depth across donors was assumed in presence/absence analyses, although this assumption may not hold. A further reported finding was that TCR beta sequences accurately predicted the HLA-A and HLA-B alleles for most subjects in the first cohort. Because HLA typing was unavailable for some donors at each locus, only the typed subset was used in association tests. Linkage disequilibrium might explain the correlated functional status among segregating V segments, but an unknown experimental factor could not be ruled out. While some public TCRs were present in many individuals, most TCR sequences turned up only very rarely across donors. Because the 87-base-pair reads could not distinguish some IMGT-functional V segments, including TRBV6-2 and TRBV6-3, those segments were excluded. Several of the top co-occurrence clusters appeared to be linked to parvovirus B19, influenza, CMV and Epstein-Barr virus, according to a later analysis. In a later analysis, around 17,000 TCR beta sequences were associated with specific HLA alleles at a false discovery rate of 0.05. A few of the identified cytomegalovirus-associated TCR beta chains were confirmed in vitro to be specific for cytomegalovirus antigens. An earlier analysis of approximately 590 of the donors showed that most TCR beta V segments appeared in productive rearrangements either about 87% or about 30% of the time, which broadly matched IMGT annotations. In a later analysis, the rate of TCR association differed among HLA loci, with DRB1 alleles having the most associated TCRs and HLA-C alleles having the fewest.

The cohort consisted of fewer than 700 healthy bone marrow donors. At the time of sampling, all cohort members were nominally healthy, though unrecorded immune exposures were likely present. The donor tested CMV seropositive, placing the donor among the approximately 290 seropositive members of the cohort. A peripheral blood sample was collected from each donor, and TCR beta sequencing was performed on peripheral blood mononuclear cells. Genomic DNA extraction from the blood cell samples was performed with the Qiagen DNeasy Blood Extraction Kit. V was cut back by 6 bases and J by 4 bases, leaving a gap of 13 bases between them. From a lookup of the germline V gene (reference sequence), CDR1 and CDR2 are MNHEY and SMNVEV. The CDR3 measures 14 amino acids from cysteine to phenylalanine. Only the CDR3 DNA is retained, 42 bases long and in frame from the first base. This clone was seen a single time. Its specific antigen is unknown. Base qualities are not at hand, and no much larger clone is one base apart.

Receptor amplification or capture employed the immunoSEQ multiplex PCR assay. The multiplex PCR relied on a mix of 60 forward primers for TCR Vbeta segments and 13 reverse primers for TCR Jbeta segments. A multiplex PCR assay on genomic DNA amplified the CDR3 region of rearranged TCR beta genes. Amplified TCR beta libraries were sequenced as 87-base-pair reads on the Illumina HiSeq System. Turning to the authors' computational methods: Across the 500 to 750 repertoires, a later analysis counted 60 million to 90 million unique TCR beta chains, 9 million to 14 million of which were shared by at least two donors. Raw reads were error-corrected and collapsed into unique sequences by a nearest-neighbor algorithm in which closely related sequences were merged to remove PCR and sequencing errors. Alignment of CDR3 sequences to IMGT reference sequences was used to assign V, D and J gene segments. For a sequence to be retained, at least a six-nucleotide match to both a V gene segment and a J gene segment was required. Rearrangements were called productive when the CDR3 lacked stop codons and stayed in frame with V and J; all others were non-productive. Following IMGT convention, CDR3 was defined as the stretch from the second conserved V-encoded cysteine up to the conserved J-encoded phenylalanine. The earlier analysis of about 500 of the donors excluded sequences that lacked an unambiguous match to a single V gene segment. In an earlier analysis of 587 of the donors, a V segment was called functional when productive rearrangements were above 56.7%, and segregating when the standard deviation between donors exceeded 5%. To diagnose cytomegalovirus status from the catalog of TCR beta chain sequences, a statistical classification framework was built. In a later analysis, TCR nucleotide sequences were compared against IMGT/GENE-DB human TR gene sequences so that V and J genes could be assigned. In a later analysis, CDR3 sequences and most-parsimonious VDJ recombination scenarios were assigned using the TCRdist pipeline. In a later analysis, each TCR beta chain was defined by its CDR3 amino acid sequence together with its V-gene family, and reads without a unique V-gene family were excluded. In a later analysis, fewer than 600 highly shared, low-generation-probability nucleotide sequences were removed to address suspected cross-contamination and a sequencing artifact. In a later analysis, a clonal expansion index for each public chain was calculated from normalized within-repertoire ranks of inferred template counts. Generation probabilities in a later analysis came from a VDJ recombination model fitted to out-of-frame rearrangements, and those results were checked against IGoR. Hypergeometric tests were used in a later analysis to score TCR-TCR, TCR-HLA and TCR-CMV co-occurrence, with a repertoire-size bias correction applied to the TCR pairs. False discovery rates were estimated in a later analysis by permuting HLA or CMV assignments 20 times. A later analysis grouped co-occurring TCRs with DBSCAN, adding TCRdist sequence similarity when clustering within HLA-allele-positive subsets. Co-occurrence clustering excluded repertoires with fewer than 30,000 or more than 120,000 public chains, plus five with anomalous nucleotide sharing. TCRdb re-hosts the immuneACCESS table, in-frame sequences only. Its copies lack some clones; in the studies checked, an unresolved V gene accounts for under half of them, and the cause for the rest is not known. V, J and clone size derive from that table, while D and trimming were established from the DNA sequence. A total of more than 110,000 clones appear in this sample, just under 85% of them only once. Roughly 4.5% of the sample goes to the ten largest clones.

The TCR comes from a man aged 40-55 years in good health and CMV-seropositive. Rearrangement joined TRBV27 to TRBJ2-1; TRBD2 is possibly the D segment (6 matching bases). What was sequenced was PBMCs. Here the CDR3 is given as CASSYRGRYNEQFF. The bases are TGTGCCAGCAGCTACCGGGGGAGGTACAATGAGCAGTTCTTC.